The rows below give T cell receptor beta chains drawn from one sample of a study of identical twins. TCRdb reprocessed the 5' RACE reads via MiXCR and lists one record per CDR3 protein. Of some 1,700,000 distinct CDR3 sequences in the sample, about 32% were seen once. The specimen was cord blood. Every receptor here comes from a newborn girl in good health. CDR3s include the opening cysteine and the closing phenylalanine or tryptophan.

v_gene	j_gene	CDR3aa
TRBV5-6	TRBJ1-2	CASSPGLIGDYGYTF
TRBV10-3	TRBJ2-7	CAIRGSGGSYNEQYF
TRBV7-2	TRBJ2-1	CASSLSDWANEQFF
TRBV28	TRBJ1-2	CASSWGGVGYTF
TRBV20-1	TRBJ2-2	CSARVGTSGRPDNTGELFF
TRBV2	TRBJ1-3	CATFGLGNTIYF
TRBV7-2	TRBJ2-7	CASSLIQATYEQYF
TRBV21-1	TRBJ1-5	CASSKCTGGEDSNQPQHF
TRBV12-3/TRBV12-4	TRBJ2-5	CASSPQYMPGTYQETQYF
TRBV3-1	TRBJ2-7	CASSQETSRYYEQYF
TRBV12-3/TRBV12-4	TRBJ2-7	CASSFWGTSGKHEQYF
TRBV20-1	TRBJ2-2	CSARSQSLGTGELFF
TRBV20-1	TRBJ1-2	CSARRDRRTSGYTF
TRBV20-1	TRBJ2-3	CSARWQFSTDTQYF
TRBV10-3	TRBJ1-2	CAISATGIGYGYTF
TRBV14	TRBJ1-2	CASSQVAAGYGYTF
TRBV20-1	TRBJ2-7	CSARMGGPSSYEQYF
TRBV4-1	TRBJ2-1	CASRYGTSELNEQFF
TRBV5-1	TRBJ1-2	CASSFNRGEGGYTF
TRBV5-1	TRBJ1-2	CASSFVQPGQGSLAYGYTF
TRBV12-3/TRBV12-4	TRBJ2-1	CASSLVGTREQFF
TRBV6-6	TRBJ1-1	CASSPHWSPNTEAFF
TRBV10-3	TRBJ2-4	CAISAGTSTPKNIQYF
TRBV4-1	TRBJ1-6	CASSQQGASPLHF
TRBV28	TRBJ2-5	CASSLPTSGRIRYF
TRBV11-2	TRBJ2-7	CASSLIWTKSSYEQYF
TRBV10-1	TRBJ1-1	CASSSSRVYTEAFF
TRBV2	TRBJ2-3	CASTLDSTITDTQYF